This T cell receptor (beta chain) was documented in a study of cytomegalovirus exposure and HLA in healthy donors. In its sample, this clone was seen a few times. The PCR made use of 60 Vbeta and 13 Jbeta primers. Here immunoSEQ multiplex PCR was the method, and the copy in TCRdb shows in-frame clones only, minus some. The data hold 150,000 or so clones, with approximately 84% observed a single time. Sample: PBMCs. This clonotype was obtained from a woman between 35 and 50 years old in good health and CMV-seropositive.

Here the CDR3 reads CASSQANNEKLFF. In nucleotides, the CDR3 is TGCGCCAGCAGCCAGGCGAATAATGAAAAACTGTTTTTT. The chain recombines TRBV5-1 with TRBJ1-4; no clear D gene. The CDR3 covers 13 residues. Trimming took off 4 bases at V and 4 bases at J, with 8 bases between the two ends. CDR1 is SGHRS and CDR2 is YFSETQ in the germline V gene.